This section outlines one TCR beta chain sequence together with its context. Described time point: after trial treatment. Treatment: LDRT plus nivolumab, ipilimumab, low-dose cyclophosphamide and aspirin (RACIN trial). This sample was included in a study of low-dose radiotherapy and immunotherapy resistance in tumors. Study as a whole: Every two weeks patients got nivolumab 240 mg flat dose, plus ipilimumab 1 mg/kg every six weeks, intravenously.

First-strand cDNA relied on TRAV- and TRBV-specific primers spanning alpha and beta chains. Amplification of TCRs used a constant-region primer and V-primer adapter for roughly 18 PCR cycles. TCRdb processed the reads anew with MiXCR; each CDR3 protein has one entry. Of tens of thousands of distinct CDR3 sequences in the sample, 20% to 30% were seen once. The sequenced sample was PBMCs, obtained after low-dose radiotherapy plus immunotherapy. The sequence came from a male donor with prostate cancer.

Here the CDR3 DNA reads TGCGCCAGCAGCCGCATCCCCGGGACAGAAAGCTACGAGCAGTACTTC. Translated: CASSRIPGTESYEQYF. The gene calls are TRBV5-1 and TRBJ2-7, with 7 nucleotides matching TRBD1. Germline trimming cut 4 bases from V and 3 bases from J; bases unmatched to any gene: 13. Germline CDR1 reads SGHRS; CDR2 reads YFSETQ. The CDR3 sequence is 16 residues long.